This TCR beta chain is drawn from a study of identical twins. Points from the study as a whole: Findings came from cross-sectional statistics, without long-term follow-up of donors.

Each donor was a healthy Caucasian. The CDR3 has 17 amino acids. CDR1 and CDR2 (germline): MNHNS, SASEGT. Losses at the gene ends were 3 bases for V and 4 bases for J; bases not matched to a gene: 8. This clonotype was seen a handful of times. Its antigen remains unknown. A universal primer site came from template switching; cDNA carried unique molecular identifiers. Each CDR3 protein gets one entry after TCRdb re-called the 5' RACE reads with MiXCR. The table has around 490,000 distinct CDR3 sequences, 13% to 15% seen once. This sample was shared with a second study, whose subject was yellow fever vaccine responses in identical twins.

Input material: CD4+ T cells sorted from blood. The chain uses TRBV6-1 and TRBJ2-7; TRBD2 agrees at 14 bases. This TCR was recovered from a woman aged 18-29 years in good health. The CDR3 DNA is TGTGCCAGCAGTGAGGGGGGACTAGCGGGGGCGGGTTACGAGCAGTACTTC. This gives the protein CASSEGGLAGAGYEQYF.